Described below is a single TCR beta chain sequence and its context. Use of 60 Vbeta and 13 Jbeta primers characterized the PCR. The method was immunoSEQ multiplex PCR; TCRdb's version includes in-frame clones alone and lacks a portion of them. The data hold about 130,000 clones, with about 84% observed a single time. The CDR3 contains 15 residues. Looked up from germline, CDR1 is SGHRS and CDR2 is YFSETQ. Unmatched junction bases numbered 2, after V lost 1 base and J lost 0 bases. This entry belongs to a study of cytomegalovirus exposure and HLA in healthy donors. The chain combines TRBV5-1 with TRBJ2-7; TRBD2 agrees at 9 bases. The sequencing sample was made of PBMCs. This sequence was found in a man younger than 30 in good health and CMV-seropositive. The chain's CDR3 is CASSLLSGSSYEQYF. Written as DNA, the CDR3 is TGCGCCAGCAGCTTGCTTAGCGGGAGCTCCTACGAGCAGTACTTC.